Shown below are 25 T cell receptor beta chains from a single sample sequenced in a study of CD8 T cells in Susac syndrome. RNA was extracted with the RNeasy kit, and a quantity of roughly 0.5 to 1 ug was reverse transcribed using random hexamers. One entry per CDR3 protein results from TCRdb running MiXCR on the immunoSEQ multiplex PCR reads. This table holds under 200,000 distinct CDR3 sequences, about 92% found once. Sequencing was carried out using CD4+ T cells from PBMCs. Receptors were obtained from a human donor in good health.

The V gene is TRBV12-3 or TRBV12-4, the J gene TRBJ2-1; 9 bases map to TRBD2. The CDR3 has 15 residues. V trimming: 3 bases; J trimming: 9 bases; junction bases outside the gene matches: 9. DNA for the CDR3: TGTGCCAGCAGTTTCGCGCGGGGGGGCCGTGGTGAGCAGTTCTTC. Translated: CASSFARGGRGEQFF.

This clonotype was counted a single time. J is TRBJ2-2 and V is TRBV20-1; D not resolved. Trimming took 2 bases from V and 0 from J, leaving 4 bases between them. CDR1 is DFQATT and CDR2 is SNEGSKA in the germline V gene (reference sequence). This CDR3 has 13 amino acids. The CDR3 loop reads CSARQTNTGELFF. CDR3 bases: TGCAGTGCTAGACAGACGAACACCGGGGAGCTGTTTTTT.

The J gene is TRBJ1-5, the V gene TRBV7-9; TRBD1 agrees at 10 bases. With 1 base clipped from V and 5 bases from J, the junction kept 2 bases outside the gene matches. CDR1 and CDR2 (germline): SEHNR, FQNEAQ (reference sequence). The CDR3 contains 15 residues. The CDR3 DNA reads TGTGCCAGCAGCTTAGGGACAGGGGGAGATCAGCCCCAGCATTTT. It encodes CASSLGTGGDQPQHF.

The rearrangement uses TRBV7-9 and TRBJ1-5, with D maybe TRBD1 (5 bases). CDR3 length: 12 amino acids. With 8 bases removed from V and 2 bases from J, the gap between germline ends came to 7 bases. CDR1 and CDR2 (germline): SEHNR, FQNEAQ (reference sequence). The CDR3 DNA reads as TGTGCCAGCGGGACCGGCAATCAGCCCCAGCATTTT. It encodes CASGTGNQPQHF.

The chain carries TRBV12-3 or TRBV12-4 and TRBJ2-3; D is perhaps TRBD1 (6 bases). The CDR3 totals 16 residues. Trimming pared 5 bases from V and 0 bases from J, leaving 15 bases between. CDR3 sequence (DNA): TGTGCCAGCAGTCCCCGTAGGGGGAGAAGCACAGATACGCAGTATTTT. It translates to CASSPRRGRSTDTQYF.

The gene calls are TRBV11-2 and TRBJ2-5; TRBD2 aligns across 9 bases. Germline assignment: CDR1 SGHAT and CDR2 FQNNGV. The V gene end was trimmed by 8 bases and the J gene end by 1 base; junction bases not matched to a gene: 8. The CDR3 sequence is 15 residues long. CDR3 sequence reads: CASSAGGPPQETQYF. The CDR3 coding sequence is TGTGCCAGCTCCGCGGGAGGGCCTCCCCAAGAGACCCAGTACTTC.

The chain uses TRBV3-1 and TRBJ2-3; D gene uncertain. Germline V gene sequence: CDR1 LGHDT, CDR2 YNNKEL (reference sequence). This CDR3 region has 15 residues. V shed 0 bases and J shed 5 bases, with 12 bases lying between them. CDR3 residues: CASSQDGVGKDTQYF. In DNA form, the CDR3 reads TGTGCCAGCAGCCAAGATGGGGTAGGCAAAGATACGCAGTATTTT.

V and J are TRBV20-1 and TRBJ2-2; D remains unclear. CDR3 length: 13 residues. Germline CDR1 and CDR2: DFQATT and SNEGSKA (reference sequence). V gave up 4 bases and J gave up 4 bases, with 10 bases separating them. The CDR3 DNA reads TGCAGTGCTAAGGTCCGAAGCACCGGGGAGCTGTTTTTT. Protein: CSAKVRSTGELFF.

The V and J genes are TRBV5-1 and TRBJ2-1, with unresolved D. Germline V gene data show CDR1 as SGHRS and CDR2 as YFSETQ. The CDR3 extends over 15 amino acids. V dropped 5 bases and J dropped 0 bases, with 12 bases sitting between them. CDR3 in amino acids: CASRPETSSYNEQFF. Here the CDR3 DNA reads TGCGCCAGCAGGCCGGAGACGAGCTCCTACAATGAGCAGTTCTTC.

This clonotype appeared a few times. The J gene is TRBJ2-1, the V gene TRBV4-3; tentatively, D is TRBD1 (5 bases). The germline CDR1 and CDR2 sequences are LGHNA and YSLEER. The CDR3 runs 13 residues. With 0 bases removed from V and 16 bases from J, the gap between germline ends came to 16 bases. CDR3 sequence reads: CASSQDGQTAQFF. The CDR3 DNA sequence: TGCGCCAGCAGCCAAGACGGTCAGACAGCCCAATTCTTC.

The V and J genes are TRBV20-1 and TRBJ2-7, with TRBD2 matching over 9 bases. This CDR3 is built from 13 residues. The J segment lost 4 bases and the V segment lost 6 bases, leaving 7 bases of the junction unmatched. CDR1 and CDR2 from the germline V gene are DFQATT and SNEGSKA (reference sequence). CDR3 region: CSAPKAGGYEQYF. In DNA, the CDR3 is TGCAGTGCCCCTAAAGCGGGAGGATACGAGCAGTACTTC.

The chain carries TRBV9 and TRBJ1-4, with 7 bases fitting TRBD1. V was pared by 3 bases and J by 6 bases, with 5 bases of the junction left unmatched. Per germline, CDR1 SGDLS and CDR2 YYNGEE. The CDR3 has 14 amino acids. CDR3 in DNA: TGTGCCAGCAGCGCAGACAGGGCTGATGAAAAACTGTTTTTT. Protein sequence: CASSADRADEKLFF.

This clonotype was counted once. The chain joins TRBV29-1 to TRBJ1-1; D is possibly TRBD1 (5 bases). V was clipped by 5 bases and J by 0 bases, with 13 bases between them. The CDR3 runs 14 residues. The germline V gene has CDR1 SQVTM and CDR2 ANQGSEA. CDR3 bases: TGCAGCGTTAAACTCAGGGTTCTGAACACTGAAGCTTTCTTT. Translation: CSVKLRVLNTEAFF. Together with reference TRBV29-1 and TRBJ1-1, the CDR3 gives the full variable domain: SAVISQKPSRDICQRGTSLTIQCQVDSQVTMMFWYRQQPGQSLTLIATANQGSEATYESGFVIDKFPISRPNLTFSTLTVSNMSPEDSSIYLCSVKLRVLNTEAFFGQGTRLTVV.

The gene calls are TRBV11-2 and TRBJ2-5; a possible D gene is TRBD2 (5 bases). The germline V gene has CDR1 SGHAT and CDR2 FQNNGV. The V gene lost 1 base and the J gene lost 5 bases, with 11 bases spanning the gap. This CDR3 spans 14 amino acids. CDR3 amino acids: CASSLGGREETQYF. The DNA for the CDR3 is TGTGCCAGCAGCTTAGGGGGAAGGGAGGAGACCCAGTACTTC.

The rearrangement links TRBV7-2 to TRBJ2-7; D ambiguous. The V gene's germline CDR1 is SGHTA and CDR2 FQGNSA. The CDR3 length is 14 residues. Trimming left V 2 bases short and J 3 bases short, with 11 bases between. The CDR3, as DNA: TGTGCCAGCAGCTTATTCCCCAGGCGCTACGAGCAGTACTTC. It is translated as CASSLFPRRYEQYF. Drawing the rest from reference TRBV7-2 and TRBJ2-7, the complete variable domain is GAGVSQSPSNKVTEKGKDVELRCDPISGHTALYWYRQSLGQGLEFLIYFQGNSAPDKSGLPSDRFSAERTGGSVSTLTIQRTQQEDSAVYLCASSLFPRRYEQYFGPGTRLTVT.

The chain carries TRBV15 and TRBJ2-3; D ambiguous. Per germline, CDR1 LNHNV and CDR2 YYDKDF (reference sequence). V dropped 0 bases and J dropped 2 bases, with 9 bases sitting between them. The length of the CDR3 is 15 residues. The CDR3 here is CATSREYQVTDTQYF. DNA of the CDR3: TGTGCCACCAGCAGAGAGTATCAGGTCACAGATACGCAGTATTTT.

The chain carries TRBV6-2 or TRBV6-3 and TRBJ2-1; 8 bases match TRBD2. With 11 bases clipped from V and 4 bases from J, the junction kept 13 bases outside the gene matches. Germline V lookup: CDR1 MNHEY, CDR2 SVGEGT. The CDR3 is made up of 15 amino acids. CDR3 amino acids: CAVQIGGAWYNEQFF. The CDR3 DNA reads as TGTGCCGTTCAAATCGGGGGGGCGTGGTACAATGAGCAGTTCTTC.

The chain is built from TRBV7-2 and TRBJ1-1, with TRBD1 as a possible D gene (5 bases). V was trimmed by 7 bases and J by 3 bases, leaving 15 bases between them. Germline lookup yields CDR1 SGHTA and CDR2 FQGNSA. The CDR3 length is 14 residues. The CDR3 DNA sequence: TGTGCCAGCACCGAATTCGACAGCTACACTGAAGCTTTCTTT. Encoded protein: CASTEFDSYTEAFF.

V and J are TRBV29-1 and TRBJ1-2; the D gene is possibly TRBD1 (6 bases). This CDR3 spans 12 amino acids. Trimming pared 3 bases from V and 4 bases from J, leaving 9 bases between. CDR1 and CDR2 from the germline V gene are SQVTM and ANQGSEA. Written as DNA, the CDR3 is TGCAGCGTTGAGGCAGGGGTCTATGGCTACACCTTC. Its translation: CSVEAGVYGYTF.

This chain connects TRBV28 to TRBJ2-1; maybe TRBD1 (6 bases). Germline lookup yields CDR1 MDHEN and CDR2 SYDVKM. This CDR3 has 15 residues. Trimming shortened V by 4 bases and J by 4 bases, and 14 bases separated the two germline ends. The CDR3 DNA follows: TGTGCCAGCAGTTCGTCCGGGACATATTACAATGAGCAGTTCTTC. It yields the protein CASSSSGTYYNEQFF.

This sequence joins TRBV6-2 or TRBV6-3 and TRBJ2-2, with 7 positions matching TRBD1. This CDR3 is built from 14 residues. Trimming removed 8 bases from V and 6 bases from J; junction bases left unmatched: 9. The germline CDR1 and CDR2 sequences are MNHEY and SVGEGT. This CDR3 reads CASRNYRGAGELFF. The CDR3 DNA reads TGTGCCAGCCGTAATTACAGGGGTGCCGGGGAGCTGTTTTTT.

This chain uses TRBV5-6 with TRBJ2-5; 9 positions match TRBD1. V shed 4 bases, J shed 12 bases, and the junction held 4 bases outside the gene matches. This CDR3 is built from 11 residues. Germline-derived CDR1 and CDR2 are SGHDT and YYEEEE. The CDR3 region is CASSAGQGKYF. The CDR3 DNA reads TGTGCCAGCAGCGCCGGACAGGGGAAGTACTTC.

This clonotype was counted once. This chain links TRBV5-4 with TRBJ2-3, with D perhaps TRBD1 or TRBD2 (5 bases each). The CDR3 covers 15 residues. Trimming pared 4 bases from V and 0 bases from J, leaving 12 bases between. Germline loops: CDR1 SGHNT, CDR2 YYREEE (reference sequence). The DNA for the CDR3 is TGTGCCAGCAGCCCGACGTGGGACAGCACAGATACGCAGTATTTT. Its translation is CASSPTWDSTDTQYF.

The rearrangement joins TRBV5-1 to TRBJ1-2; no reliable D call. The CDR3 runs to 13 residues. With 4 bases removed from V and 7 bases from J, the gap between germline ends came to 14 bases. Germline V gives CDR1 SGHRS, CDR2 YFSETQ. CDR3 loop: CASSTNTPLGYTF. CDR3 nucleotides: TGCGCCAGCAGCACTAATACCCCTCTTGGCTACACCTTC. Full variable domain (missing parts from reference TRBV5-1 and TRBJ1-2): KAGVTQTPRYLIKTRGQQVTLSCSPISGHRSVSWYQQTPGQGLQFLFEYFSETQRNKGNFPGRFSGRQFSNSRSEMNVSTLELGDSALYLCASSTNTPLGYTFGSGTRLTVV.

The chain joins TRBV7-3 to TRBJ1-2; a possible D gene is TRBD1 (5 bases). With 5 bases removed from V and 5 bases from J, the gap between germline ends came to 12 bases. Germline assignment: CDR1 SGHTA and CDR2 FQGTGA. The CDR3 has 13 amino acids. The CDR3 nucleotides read TGTGCCAGCAGCCGGGACCTCGGGTATGGCTACACCTTC. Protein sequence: CASSRDLGYGYTF.